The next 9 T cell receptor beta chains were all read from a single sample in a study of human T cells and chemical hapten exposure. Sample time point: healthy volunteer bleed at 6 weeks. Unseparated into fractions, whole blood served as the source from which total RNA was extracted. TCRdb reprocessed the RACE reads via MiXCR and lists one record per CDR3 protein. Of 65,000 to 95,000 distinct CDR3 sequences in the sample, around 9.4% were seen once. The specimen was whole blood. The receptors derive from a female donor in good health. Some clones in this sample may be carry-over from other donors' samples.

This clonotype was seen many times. The CDR3 reads CASSLRDREASPLHF. CDR3 nucleotides: TGTGCCAGCAGCCTCCGGGACAGGGAGGCCTCACCCCTCCACTTT. The chain uses TRBV4-2 and TRBJ1-6; 9 positions match TRBD1. There are 15 residues in the CDR3. Germline V gene sequence: CDR1 LGHNA, CDR2 YNFKEQ. V dropped 4 bases and J dropped 10; count of bases not matched to a gene: 8.

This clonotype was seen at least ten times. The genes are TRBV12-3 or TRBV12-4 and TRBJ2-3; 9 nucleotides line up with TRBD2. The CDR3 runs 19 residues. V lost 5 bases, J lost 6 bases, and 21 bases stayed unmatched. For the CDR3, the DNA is TGTGCCAGCAGTGACCGCCTTCGGGGGAGGGCTAGCGGGGAGGATACGCAGTATTTT. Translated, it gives CASSDRLRGRASGEDTQYF.

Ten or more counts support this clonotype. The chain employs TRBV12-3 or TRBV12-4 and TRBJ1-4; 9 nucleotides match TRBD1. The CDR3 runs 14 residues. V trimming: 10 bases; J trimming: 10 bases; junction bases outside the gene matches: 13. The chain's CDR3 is CATSPQGARRKLFF. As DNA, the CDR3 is TGTGCCACCTCCCCACAGGGGGCGCGTCGAAAACTGTTTTTT.

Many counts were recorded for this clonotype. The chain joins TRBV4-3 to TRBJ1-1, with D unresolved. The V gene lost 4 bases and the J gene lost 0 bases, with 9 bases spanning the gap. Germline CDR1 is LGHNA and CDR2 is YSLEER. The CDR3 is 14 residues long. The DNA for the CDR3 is TGCGCCAGCAGCCTCAACCTCATGAACACTGAAGCTTTCTTT. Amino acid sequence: CASSLNLMNTEAFF.

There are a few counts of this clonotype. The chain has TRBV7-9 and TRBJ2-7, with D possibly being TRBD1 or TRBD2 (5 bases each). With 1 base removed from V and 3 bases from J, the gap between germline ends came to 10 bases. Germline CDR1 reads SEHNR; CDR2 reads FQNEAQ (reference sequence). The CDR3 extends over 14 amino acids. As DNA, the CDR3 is TGTGCCAGCAGCTTAGGACAGACTAACTACGAGCAGTACTTC. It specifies CASSLGQTNYEQYF.

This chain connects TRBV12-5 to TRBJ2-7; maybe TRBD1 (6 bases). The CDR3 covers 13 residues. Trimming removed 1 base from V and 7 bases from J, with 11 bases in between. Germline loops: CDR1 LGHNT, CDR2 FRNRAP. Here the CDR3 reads CASGLARGWEQYF. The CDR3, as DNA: TGTGCTAGTGGTTTGGCCAGGGGTTGGGAGCAGTACTTC.

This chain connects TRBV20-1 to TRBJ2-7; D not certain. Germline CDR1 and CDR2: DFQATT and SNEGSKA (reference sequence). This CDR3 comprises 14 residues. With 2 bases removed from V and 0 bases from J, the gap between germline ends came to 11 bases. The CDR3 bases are TGCAGTGCTAGATTTCATTTTAGCTCCTACGAGCAGTACTTC. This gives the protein CSARFHFSSYEQYF.

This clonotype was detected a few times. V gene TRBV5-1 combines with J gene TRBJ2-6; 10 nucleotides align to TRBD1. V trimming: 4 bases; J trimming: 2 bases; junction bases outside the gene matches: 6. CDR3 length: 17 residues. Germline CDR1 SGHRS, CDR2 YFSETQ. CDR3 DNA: TGCGCCAGCAGCCCAAGACAGGGGGCAGCTGGGGCCAACGTCCTGACTTTC. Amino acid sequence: CASSPRQGAAGANVLTF.

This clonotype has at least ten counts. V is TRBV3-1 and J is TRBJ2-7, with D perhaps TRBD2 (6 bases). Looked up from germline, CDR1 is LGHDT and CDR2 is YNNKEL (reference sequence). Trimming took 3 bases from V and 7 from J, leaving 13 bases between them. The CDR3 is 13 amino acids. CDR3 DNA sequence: TGTGCCAGCAGCCACGGTTCGGGGAGGGAGCAGTACTTC. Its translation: CASSHGSGREQYF.